The sequence of this T cell receptor (beta chain) was determined in a study of blood T cells in healthy people across ages. Overall study results and limits: When set beside aged donors, long-lived donors presented more naive CD4+ cells and higher diversity. Older individuals had lower TCR beta diversity per million T cells (the decline was roughly linear).

Concerning this clonotype: The antigen is not known.

A J-beta primer mix and a sample-barcoded 5' primer were used in a second PCR of roughly 6 to 11 cycles. TCRdb re-derived calls from the 5' RACE reads in MiXCR, one entry per CDR3 protein. The table includes 1,300,000 or so distinct CDR3 sequences, approximately 59% detected once. The CDR3 runs 13 residues. Looked up from germline, CDR1 is WSHSY and CDR2 is SAAADI. Trimming left V 8 bases short and J 8 bases short, with 16 bases between. The sequence was collected from a young man in good health. The rearrangement uses TRBV10-2 and TRBJ2-1; D is undetermined. The specimen sequenced was blood. As DNA, the CDR3 is TGCGCCAGCGGTAAAACCCTCTGGCATGAGCAGTTCTTC. This gives the protein CASGKTLWHEQFF.